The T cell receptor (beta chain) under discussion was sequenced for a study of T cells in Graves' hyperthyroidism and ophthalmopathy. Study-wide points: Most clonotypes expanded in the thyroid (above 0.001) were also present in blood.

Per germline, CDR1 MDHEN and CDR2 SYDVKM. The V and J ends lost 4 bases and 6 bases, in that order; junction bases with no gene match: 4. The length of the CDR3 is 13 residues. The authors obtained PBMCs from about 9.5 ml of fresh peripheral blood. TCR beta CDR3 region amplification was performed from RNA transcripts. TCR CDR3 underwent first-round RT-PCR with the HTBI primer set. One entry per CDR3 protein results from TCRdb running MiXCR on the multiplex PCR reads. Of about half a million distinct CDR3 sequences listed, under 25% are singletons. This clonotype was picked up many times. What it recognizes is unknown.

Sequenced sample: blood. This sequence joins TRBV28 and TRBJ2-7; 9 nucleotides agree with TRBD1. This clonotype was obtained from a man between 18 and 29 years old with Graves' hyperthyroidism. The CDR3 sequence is CASSSMTGGEQYF. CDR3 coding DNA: TGTGCCAGCAGTTCAATGACAGGGGGCGAGCAGTACTTC.